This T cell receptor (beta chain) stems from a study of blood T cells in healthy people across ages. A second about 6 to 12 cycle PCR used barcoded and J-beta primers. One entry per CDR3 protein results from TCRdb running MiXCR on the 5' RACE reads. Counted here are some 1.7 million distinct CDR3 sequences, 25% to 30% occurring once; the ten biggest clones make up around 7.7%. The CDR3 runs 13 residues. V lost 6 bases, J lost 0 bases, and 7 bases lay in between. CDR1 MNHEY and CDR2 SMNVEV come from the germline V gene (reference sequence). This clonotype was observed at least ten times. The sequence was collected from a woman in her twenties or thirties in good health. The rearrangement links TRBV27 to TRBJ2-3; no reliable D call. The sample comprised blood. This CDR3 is CASRKGSTDTQYF. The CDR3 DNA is TGTGCCAGCAGAAAAGGGAGCACAGATACGCAGTATTTT.